This TCR beta chain was found in a study of blood T cells in healthy people across ages. Whole-study results and caveats: PBMCs went unsorted, and a conclusive naive versus antigen-experienced comparison was therefore prevented.

On this clonotype itself: No antigen is known for it. The junction departs from germline at one end; a sequencing error may be responsible.

The use of a sample-barcoded 5' primer and a J-beta primer mix characterized a second PCR of about 6 to 11 cycles. TCRdb analysed the 5' RACE reads with MiXCR anew, one entry per CDR3 protein. Here the sample spans about 1.7 million distinct CDR3 sequences, roughly 27% being singletons. The donors, healthy Caucasians from Russia, were aged roughly 6 to 90. The sample, around 10 milliliters of peripheral blood, was drawn from each donor. At least 5 micrograms of total RNA were extracted per sample. CDR3 size: 15 residues. The germline gives CDR1 SGHDN, CDR2 FVKESK. This sequence joins TRBV14 and TRBJ2-5, with 11 bases that match TRBD2. The receptor was isolated from a woman aged 25 to 39 in good health. The specimen was blood. Here the CDR3 DNA reads TGTACCAGCAGCCACCTAGCGGGGGGTTACAATGAGCAGTACTTC. Translating gives CTSSHLAGGYNEQYF.